The present T cell receptor (beta chain) was sequenced within a study of blood T cell repertoires in COVID-19. Per the original methods: The assay estimated nucleated cells by amplifying reference gene primers. Profiled with immunoSEQ multiplex PCR; TCRdb holds only in-frame clones, not every one. V and J calls and clone size are copied from that table; D and trimming were computed from the DNA. The data show 300,000 to 400,000 clones, with 75% to 90% seen just once and more than 5% held by the top ten. V lost 7 bases to trimming and J lost 6 bases, with 22 bases between them. CDR1 is SNHLY and CDR2 is FYNNEI in the germline V gene. This CDR3 region has 15 residues.

The material sequenced was peripheral blood. The V gene is TRBV2, the J gene TRBJ2-7, with D tentatively TRBD1 (6 bases). This receptor was obtained from a woman aged 45 to 65 with COVID-19, enrolled during active disease. The CDR3 region has the DNA TGTGCCAGCAAAAGATCCGGGACACTCCTTAGCGAGCAGTACTTC. As protein: CASKRSGTLLSEQYF.